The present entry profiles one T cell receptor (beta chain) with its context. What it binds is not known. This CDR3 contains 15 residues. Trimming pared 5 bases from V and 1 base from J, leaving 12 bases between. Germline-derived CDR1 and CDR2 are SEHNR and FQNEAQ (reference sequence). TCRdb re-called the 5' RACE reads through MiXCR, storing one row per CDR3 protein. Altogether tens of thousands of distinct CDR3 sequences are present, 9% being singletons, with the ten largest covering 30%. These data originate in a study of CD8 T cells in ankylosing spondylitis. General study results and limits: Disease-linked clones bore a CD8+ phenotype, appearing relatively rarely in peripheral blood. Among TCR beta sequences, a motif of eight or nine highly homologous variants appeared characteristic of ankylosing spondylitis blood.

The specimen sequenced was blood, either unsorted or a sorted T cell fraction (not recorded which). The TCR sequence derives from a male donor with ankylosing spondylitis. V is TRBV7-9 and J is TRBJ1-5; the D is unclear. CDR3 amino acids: CASSPATGSNQPQHF. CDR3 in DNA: TGTGCCAGCAGCCCGGCTACGGGGAGCAATCAGCCCCAGCATTTT.